The 10 T cell receptor beta chains listed next were all sequenced from one sample in a study of T-cell reconstitution after alpha-beta-depleted transplantation in children. Library preparation (for TCRbeta) was performed with unique molecular identifiers. TCRdb passed the PCR reads through MiXCR, listing each CDR3 protein once. The data show 250,000 to 350,000 distinct CDR3 sequences, more than 9% seen once. The sequenced sample was PBMCs from the stem cell graft donor, obtained from the stem cell graft. The receptors derive from a human donor who donated a stem cell graft to a child with SCID.

This chain uses TRBV25-1 with TRBJ2-3; weak D call: TRBD1 (5 bases). Germline V lookup: CDR1 MGHDK, CDR2 SYGVNS. V gave up 2 bases and J gave up 4 bases, with 10 bases separating them. The CDR3 has 14 residues. The CDR3, as DNA: TGTGCCAGCAGTGAACTAAGGGGCCCAGATACGCAGTATTTT. It translates to CASSELRGPDTQYF.

This clonotype was seen only a few times. The chain recombines TRBV6-2 or TRBV6-3 with TRBJ2-3, with D tentatively TRBD2 (7 bases). Germline CDR1 is MNHEY and CDR2 is SVGEGT. Deletions cut 8 bases from V and 1 base from J, with 16 bases between. The CDR3 is 15 residues long. The CDR3 bases are TGTGCCAGCGTCAACGGGGGGCCGGGCACAGATACGCAGTATTTT. Translated, it gives CASVNGGPGTDTQYF.

This chain links TRBV3-1 with TRBJ1-1; D remains unclear. Germline assignment: CDR1 LGHDT and CDR2 YNNKEL (reference sequence). The CDR3 contains 15 residues. V was shortened by 4 bases and J by 0 bases, with 12 bases between the two germline ends. The DNA for the CDR3 is TGTGCCAGCAGCCCCCGAGGACCTATGAACACTGAAGCTTTCTTT. Residues: CASSPRGPMNTEAFF.

This clonotype was seen ten or more times. V is TRBV24-1 and J is TRBJ2-2, with D perhaps TRBD1 (6 bases). Germline V gene lookup returns CDR1 KGHDR and CDR2 SFDVKD. The germline V and J ends were trimmed by 5 bases and 7 bases, with 16 bases remaining between them. The CDR3 consists of 15 residues. CDR3 protein: CATSAGNRVHGELFF. The CDR3 bases are TGTGCCACCAGTGCCGGGAACAGGGTTCACGGGGAGCTGTTTTTT.

The chain links TRBV5-5 to TRBJ1-2; tentatively, D is TRBD1 (6 bases). V lost 4 bases and J 7 bases, leaving 17 bases between the germline ends. The CDR3 covers 14 residues. Germline V gene data show CDR1 as SGHKS and CDR2 as YYEKEE (reference sequence). CDR3 sequence: CASSNRTTRGGYTF. The DNA for the CDR3 is TGTGCCAGCAGCAACCGGACAACCAGGGGTGGCTACACCTTC.

This clonotype turned up a few times. The chain couples TRBV29-1 to TRBJ2-2; 7 positions match TRBD2. CDR1 SQVTM and CDR2 ANQGSEA come from the germline V gene. Germline trimming cut 2 bases from V and 4 bases from J; bases unmatched to any gene: 4. The CDR3 runs 14 residues. The CDR3 nucleotides are TGCAGCGTTGAAAAGCGGGGTATCACCGGGGAGCTGTTTTTT. Its protein is CSVEKRGITGELFF.

The V and J genes are TRBV20-1 and TRBJ1-2; 7 bases map to TRBD1. Germline V gene sequence: CDR1 DFQATT, CDR2 SNEGSKA (reference sequence). J was trimmed by 8 bases and V by 3 bases; bases with no gene match: 15. This CDR3 contains 15 residues. The CDR3 DNA is TGCAGTGCTAGGGCCTTGAAAGACAGGGAGACGGGCTACACCTTC. This sequence encodes CSARALKDRETGYTF.

The chain links TRBV10-2 to TRBJ2-7, with TRBD1 matching 9 bases. J lost 3 bases, V lost 9 bases, and 3 bases had no gene match. The V gene's germline CDR1 is WSHSY and CDR2 SAAADI. The CDR3 spans 12 residues. CDR3 DNA sequence: TGCGCCAGTGGGACAGGGATCTACGAGCAGTACTTC. This translates into CASGTGIYEQYF.

In regard to this clonotype: One end of the junction fails to match germline, which may point to a read error. V is TRBV20-1 and J is TRBJ2-1; TRBD1 matches 8 bases. This CDR3 spans 18 amino acids. The germline CDR1 and CDR2 sequences are DFQATT and SNEGSKA (reference sequence). CDR3 bases: TGTAGTGCCCGGCTGTTAGGGAGACAGGGGTACGCCGGCAATGAGCAGTTCTTC. Translation gives CSARLLGRQGYAGNEQFF.

V usage is TRBV7-3 and J usage is TRBJ2-3; 9 bases map to TRBD2. J was trimmed by 4 bases and V by 4 bases; bases with no gene match: 9. CDR3 length: 16 residues. Per the germline V gene, CDR1 is SGHTA and CDR2 is FQGTGA. DNA for the CDR3: TGTGCCAGCAGCTCCCATAGCGGGGGTGTGGCAGATACGCAGTATTTT. It translates to CASSSHSGGVADTQYF.